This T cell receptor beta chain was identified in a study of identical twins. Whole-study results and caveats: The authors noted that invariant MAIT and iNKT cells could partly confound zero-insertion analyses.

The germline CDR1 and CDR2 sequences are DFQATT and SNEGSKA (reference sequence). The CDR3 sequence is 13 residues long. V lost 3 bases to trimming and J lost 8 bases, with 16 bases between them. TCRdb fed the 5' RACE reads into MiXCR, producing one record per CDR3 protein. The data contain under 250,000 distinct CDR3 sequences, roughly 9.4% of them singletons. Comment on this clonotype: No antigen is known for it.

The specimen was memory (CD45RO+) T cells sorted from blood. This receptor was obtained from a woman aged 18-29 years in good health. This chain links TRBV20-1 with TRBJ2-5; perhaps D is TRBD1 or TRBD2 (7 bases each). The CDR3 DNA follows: TGCAGTGCTAGTCTTCAGGGGGGGCATACCCAGTACTTC. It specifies CSASLQGGHTQYF.